This entry features one T cell receptor (beta chain) sequence. As yet, its antigen is unknown. This sample was taken from a study of T cells in localized non-small cell lung cancer. Study outcomes and limitations: Adjacent uninvolved lung had the highest clonality, suggesting focused antigen responses. Among the top 100 tumor clones, a median approximately 60 appeared in adjacent lung.

Per the germline V gene, CDR1 is LGHNA and CDR2 is YNFKEQ. The CDR3 spans 15 residues. Trimming took 0 bases from V and 1 from J, leaving 9 bases between them. Produced via immunoSEQ multiplex PCR; TCRdb's table is partial and in-frame only. The data contain 64,000 or so clones, 85% to 90% of them singletons. This TCR derives from a woman aged 40 to 75 with stage I lung adenocarcinoma. The chain combines TRBV4-2 with TRBJ1-1, with D possibly matching TRBD1 (5 bases). Sequenced here: peripheral blood, sampled before any cancer treatment. CDR3 in DNA: TGTGCCAGCAGCCAAGATACGGGGGGGAACACTGAAGCTTTCTTT. Translating gives CASSQDTGGNTEAFF.